Included here is one T cell receptor (beta chain) sequence, with context. Its antigen is currently not known. The input lacks base qualities; no much larger clone sits a single base away. RNA was extracted with the RNeasy kit and roughly 0.45 to 1 ug was reverse transcribed using random hexamers. TCR beta CDR3 regions were amplified with the immunoSEQ multiplex PCR assay covering 54 Vbeta and 13 Jbeta segments. Bias from PCR amplification was corrected by using a synthetic template baseline for primer optimization and for computational correction. The original pipeline was this. Reads were assigned to V, D and J genes according to IMGT and analyzed in immunoSEQ Analyzer, with only productive sequences retained. Clonality was computed as one minus Shannon entropy normalized by log2 of the number of productive unique sequences. For each patient and control, public and private clones were evaluated within the 100 most prevalent clones. A clone was defined as Susac-specific if it was absent from the healthy and MS cohorts, from around 960 published viral clones and from other ImmuneACCESS disease sequences. The public reads were run again by TCRdb, first through fastp at Q25 and then through MiXCR, and only productive beta chains were kept. Identical CDR3 protein sequences are pooled into one entry, listed with their most common genes and DNA. None of the V and J calls come from the authors' own analysis; TCRdb made them. This sample has hundreds of thousands of distinct CDR3 sequences in its table, and about 94% of those were observed once. The leading ten clones occupy 0.07% to 0.09% of the sample.

This entry comes from a study of CD8 T cells in Susac syndrome (dated by TCRdb to about 2019). About the study as a whole: Repertoire sequencing was used to test whether CD8+ T cell activation and differentiation in Susac syndrome was antigen driven.

V loses 5 bases of germline sequence and J loses 1 base, and the interval between the two ends is 8 bases. Including the terminal cysteine and phenylalanine, the CDR3 comprises 13 residues. Here the CDR3 DNA is all that survives: 39 bases in frame from base 1. The germline V gene specifies SGHTA as CDR1 and FQGTGA as CDR2. Here is what the overall study found, with its caveats: The number of individuals in the TCR sequencing and HLA analysis was acknowledged as relatively small.

High-throughput TCR beta sequencing profiled peripheral blood CD8+ and CD4+ T cells from healthy donors, Susac syndrome patients and multiple sclerosis patients. The multiple sclerosis controls were treatment-naive patients whose relapsing-remitting disease, either stable or active, fulfilled the revised McDonald criteria. CD8+ TEMRA cells were enriched by FACS, while bulk CD8+ and CD4+ T cells were purified by magnetic negative isolation. Blood was drawn into EDTA tubes, processed within 24 hours, and PBMCs were isolated by density gradient centrifugation. PBMCs intended for TCR sequencing were cryopreserved in liquid nitrogen and were subsequently thawed in a 37 degrees C water bath. A purity of at least 90% was achieved for sorted or isolated CD4+, CD8+ and CD8+ TEMRA cells.

In this chain, TRBV7-3 is recombined with TRBJ1-1; the D gene remains uncertain. The sample was CD4+ T cells from PBMCs. The receptor comes from a human donor with multiple sclerosis. The encoded CDR3 is CASSPGSNTEAFF. The nucleotide sequence is TGTGCCAGCAGCCCCGGGTCGAACACTGAAGCTTTCTTT.